Here is one T cell receptor beta chain with its context. The V gene's germline CDR1 is SGHTA and CDR2 FQGTGA. The CDR3 runs to 17 residues. Trimming took 3 bases from V and 5 from J, leaving 22 bases between them. The entry originates in a study of blood T cell repertoires in COVID-19. Study details: Acute and convalescent COVID-19 specimens originated in the United States, Italy and Spain. Nucleic acid was either cDNA or gDNA, and it came from T cells, B-cell-depleted T cells, or PBMCs.

Assay used: immunoSEQ multiplex PCR; TCRdb lists only in-frame clones, some missing. The sample holds approximately 74,000 clones, around 89% seen once. The source of this sequence is a woman in her sixties with acute or convalescent COVID-19. Sequenced material: peripheral blood. The chain couples TRBV7-3 to TRBJ1-1; D not resolved. The CDR3 DNA sequence: TGTGCCAGCAGCTTCATCCCGACTGGGAGATCAGCAACTGAAGCTTTCTTT. This codes for CASSFIPTGRSATEAFF. Supplemented by reference TRBV7-3 and TRBJ1-1, the full variable domain reads GAGVSQTPSNKVTEKGKYVELRCDPISGHTALYWYRQSLGQGPEFLIYFQGTGAADDSGLPNDRFFAVRPEGSVSTLKIQRTERGDSAVYLCASSFIPTGRSATEAFFGQGTRLTVV.